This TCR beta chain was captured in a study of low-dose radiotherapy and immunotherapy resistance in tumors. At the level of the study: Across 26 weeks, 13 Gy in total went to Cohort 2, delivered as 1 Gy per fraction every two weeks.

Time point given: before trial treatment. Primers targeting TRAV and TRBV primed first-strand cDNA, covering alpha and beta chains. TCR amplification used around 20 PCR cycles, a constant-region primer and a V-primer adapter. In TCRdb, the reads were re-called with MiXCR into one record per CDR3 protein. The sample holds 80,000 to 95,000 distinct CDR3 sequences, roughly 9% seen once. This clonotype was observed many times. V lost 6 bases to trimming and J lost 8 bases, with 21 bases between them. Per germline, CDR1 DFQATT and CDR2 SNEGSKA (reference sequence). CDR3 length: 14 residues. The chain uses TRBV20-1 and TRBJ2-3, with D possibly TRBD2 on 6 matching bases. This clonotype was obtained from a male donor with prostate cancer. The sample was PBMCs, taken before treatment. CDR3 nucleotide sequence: TGCAGTGCCAGGTCGGGGGATCGGGGGAGTACGCAGTATTTT. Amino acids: CSARSGDRGSTQYF.